This T cell receptor (beta chain) derives from a study of blood T cell repertoires in COVID-19. The overall study: Sites across the United States, Italy and Spain contributed samples from acute and convalescent COVID-19.

Study processing details: Cell counts per sample came from amplifying reference gene primers. Here immunoSEQ multiplex PCR was the method, and the copy in TCRdb shows in-frame clones only, minus some. V and J calls and clone size are copied from that table; D and trimming were computed from the DNA. The data hold about 28,000 clones, with 75% to 90% observed a single time. V was shortened by 4 bases and J by 4 bases, with 18 bases between the two germline ends. Germline CDR1 and CDR2: LGHDT and YNNKEL (reference sequence). The CDR3 contains 16 residues. Sequenced material: peripheral blood. The rearrangement joins TRBV3-1 (or the pseudogene TRBV3-2) to TRBJ2-3; possible D gene TRBD2, 5 bases. This TCR was sampled from a man aged 70-80 years with active COVID-19. The CDR3 protein is CASSRSSGTGSDTQYF. The DNA of the CDR3 is TGTGCCAGCAGCCGATCTAGTGGCACGGGGTCAGATACGCAGTATTTT.